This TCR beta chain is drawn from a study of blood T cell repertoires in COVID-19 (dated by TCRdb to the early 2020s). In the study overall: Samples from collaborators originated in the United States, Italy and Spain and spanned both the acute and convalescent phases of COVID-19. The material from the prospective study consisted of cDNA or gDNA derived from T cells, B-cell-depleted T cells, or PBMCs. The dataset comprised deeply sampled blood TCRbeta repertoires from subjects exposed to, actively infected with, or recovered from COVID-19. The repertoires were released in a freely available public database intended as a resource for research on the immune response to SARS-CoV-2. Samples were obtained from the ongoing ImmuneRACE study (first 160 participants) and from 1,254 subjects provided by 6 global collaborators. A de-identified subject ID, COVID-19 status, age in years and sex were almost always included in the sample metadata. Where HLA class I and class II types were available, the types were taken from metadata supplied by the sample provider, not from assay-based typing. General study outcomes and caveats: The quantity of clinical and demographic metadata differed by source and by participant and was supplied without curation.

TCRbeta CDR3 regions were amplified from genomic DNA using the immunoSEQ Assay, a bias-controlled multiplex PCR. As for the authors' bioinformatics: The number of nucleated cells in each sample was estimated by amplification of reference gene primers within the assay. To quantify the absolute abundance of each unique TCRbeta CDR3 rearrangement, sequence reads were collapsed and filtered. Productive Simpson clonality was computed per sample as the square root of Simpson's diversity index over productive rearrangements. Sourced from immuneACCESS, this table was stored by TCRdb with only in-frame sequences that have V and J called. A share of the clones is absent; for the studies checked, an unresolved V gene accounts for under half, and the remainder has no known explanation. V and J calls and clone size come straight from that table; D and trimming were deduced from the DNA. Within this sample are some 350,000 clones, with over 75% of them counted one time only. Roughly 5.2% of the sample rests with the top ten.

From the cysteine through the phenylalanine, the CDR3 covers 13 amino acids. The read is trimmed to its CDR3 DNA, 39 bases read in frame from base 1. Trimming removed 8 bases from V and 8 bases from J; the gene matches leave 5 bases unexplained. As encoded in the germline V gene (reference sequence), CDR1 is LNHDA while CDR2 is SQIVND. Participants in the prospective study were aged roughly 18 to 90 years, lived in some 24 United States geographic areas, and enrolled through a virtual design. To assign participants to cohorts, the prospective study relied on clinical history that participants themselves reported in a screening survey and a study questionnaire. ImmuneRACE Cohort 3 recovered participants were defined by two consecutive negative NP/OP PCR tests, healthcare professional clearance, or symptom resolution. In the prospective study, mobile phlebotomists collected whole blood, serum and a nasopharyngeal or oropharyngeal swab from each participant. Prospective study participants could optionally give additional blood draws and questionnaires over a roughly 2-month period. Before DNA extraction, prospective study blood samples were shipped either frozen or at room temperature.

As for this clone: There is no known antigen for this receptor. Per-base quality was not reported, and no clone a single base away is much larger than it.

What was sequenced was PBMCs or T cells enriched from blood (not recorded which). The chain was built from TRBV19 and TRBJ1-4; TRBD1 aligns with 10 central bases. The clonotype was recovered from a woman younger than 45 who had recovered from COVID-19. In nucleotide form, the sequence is TGTGCCAGTCGGGACAGGGGAGGAGAAAAACTGTTTTTT. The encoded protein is CASRDRGGEKLFF.